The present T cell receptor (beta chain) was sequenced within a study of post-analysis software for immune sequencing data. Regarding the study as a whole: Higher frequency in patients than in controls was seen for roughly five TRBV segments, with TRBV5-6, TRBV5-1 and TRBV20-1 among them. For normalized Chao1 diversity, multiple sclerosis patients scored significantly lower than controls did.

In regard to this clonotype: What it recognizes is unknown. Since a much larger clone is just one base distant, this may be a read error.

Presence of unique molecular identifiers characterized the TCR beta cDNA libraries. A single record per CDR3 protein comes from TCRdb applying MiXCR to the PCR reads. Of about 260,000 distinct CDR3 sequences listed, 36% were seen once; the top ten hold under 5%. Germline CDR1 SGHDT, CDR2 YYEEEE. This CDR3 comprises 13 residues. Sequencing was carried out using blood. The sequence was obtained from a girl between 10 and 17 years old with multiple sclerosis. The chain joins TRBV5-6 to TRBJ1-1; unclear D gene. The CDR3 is CGSSLTENTEAFF. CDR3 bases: TGTGGCAGCAGCTTGACGGAGAACACTGAAGCTTTCTTT.